This TCR beta chain is from a study of T cell responses to AZD1222 COVID-19 vaccine (dated by TCRdb to the early 2020s). Concerning the study at large: AZD1222 recipients given second doses at about 4 weeks or at about 12 weeks were pooled, since spike-specific TCR depth and breadth were not found to differ between the two schedules. A total of more than 230 trial participants underwent TCR sequencing, of whom about 210 had received two doses of AZD1222 and around 25 had received two doses of the MenACWY control vaccine. Enrollment into the trials was organized by age into subgroups of 18-55, 56-69 and 70-plus years, and those subgroups contained about 160, 30 and 59 TCR-sequenced participants, respectively. Overall results and qualifications from the work: Most participants were white British and females outnumbered males, and the authors suggested that clonal diversity may have been underestimated. Reportedly, close to half of the unique spike-specific TCRs recognized epitopes lying outside the regions that are mutated in the B.1.351 and B.1.1.7 variants. The vaccine-associated CD4 TCRs covered the entire spike protein, and the dominant responses fell in regions 160-218 and 743-854. Spike-specific TCR breadth and depth rose significantly after two AZD1222 doses compared with day 0 and with MenACWY recipients. Because no day 14 peak-response samples were available, the repertoires could be characterized only after the peak T cell response. Conclusions about previously exposed vaccinees were limited because only six AZD1222 recipients were SARS-CoV-2 seropositive at baseline. The 56-69-year group was small, and its depth increase did not reach significance, likely because of low power.

Of note for this clone: It has no known antigen specificity. Per-nucleotide qualities are absent, and no much larger clonotype sits a single base away.

Ends trimmed: V by 5 bases, J by 2 bases; bases unmatched to a gene: 6. CDR1 and CDR2, looked up from the germline V gene, are SNHLY and FYNNEI. Spanning cysteine to phenylalanine, the CDR3 consists of 15 amino acids. Of all the DNA, just the CDR3 is kept, 45 bases in frame from base 1. What this sample's time point label stands for: baseline before first vaccination. Vaccinee samples came from UK trials COV001 and COV002, including a single-blind randomized controlled phase 2/3 trial of AZD1222 (ChAdOx1 nCoV-19) in healthy adults. For TCRbeta chain sequencing, PBMC samples from trial participants were taken at day 0 and at day 28 after the second dose. The CDR3 regions of human TCRbeta chains were subjected to immunosequencing. Per the original workflow: Repertoire TCRs were matched against a reference library of SARS-CoV-2-specific TCRs generated with the MIRA antigen-specificity platform. Breadth was defined as the fraction of unique TCRs that were SARS-CoV-2-associated, and depth was defined as the fraction of total T cells that were SARS-CoV-2-associated. Using the MIRA data, each spike-specific TCR was assigned both to the spike region to which the TCR was reactive and to a CD4 or CD8 class. Log10-transformed breadth and depth values were compared by one-way ANOVA with Sidak's multiple comparisons tests. What TCRdb holds here is the immuneACCESS table cut down to in-frame rearrangements. Part of the clones is not present; checked against another copy, under half of the missing clones reflect an unresolved V gene, and the others are unexplained. The V and J calls and the clone size are those of that table, but D and trimming were determined from the DNA. This sample lists roughly 130,000 clones; around 90% were detected once. Approximately 6% of the sample is in the top ten clones.

The TCR was taken from an adult in good health. The starting material was peripheral blood, obtained on day 0 of AZD1222 vaccination. The V and J segments used are TRBV2 and TRBJ2-3; 8 nucleotides in the junction match TRBD2. The CDR3 protein is CASSSTSGYTDTQYF. The nucleotide sequence is TGTGCCAGCAGTTCTACTAGCGGTTACACAGATACGCAGTATTTT.